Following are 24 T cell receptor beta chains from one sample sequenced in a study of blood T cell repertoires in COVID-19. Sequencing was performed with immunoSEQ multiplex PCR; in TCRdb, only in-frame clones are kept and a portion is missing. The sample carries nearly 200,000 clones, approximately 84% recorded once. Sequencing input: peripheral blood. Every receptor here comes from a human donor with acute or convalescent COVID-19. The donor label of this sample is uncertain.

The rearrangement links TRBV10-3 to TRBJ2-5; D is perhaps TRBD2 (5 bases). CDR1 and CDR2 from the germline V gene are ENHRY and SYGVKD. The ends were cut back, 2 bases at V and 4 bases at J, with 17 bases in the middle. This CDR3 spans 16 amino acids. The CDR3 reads CAISEQRFALVETQYF. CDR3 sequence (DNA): TGTGCCATCAGTGAGCAGAGGTTCGCACTAGTAGAGACCCAGTACTTC.

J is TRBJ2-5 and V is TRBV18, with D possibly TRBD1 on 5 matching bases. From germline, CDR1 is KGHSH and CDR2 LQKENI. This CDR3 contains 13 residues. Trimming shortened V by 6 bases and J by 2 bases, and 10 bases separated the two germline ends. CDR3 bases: TGTGCCAGCTCCCAGAGACAGCAAGAGACCCAGTACTTC. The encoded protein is CASSQRQQETQYF. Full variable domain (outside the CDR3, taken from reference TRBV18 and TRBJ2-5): NAGVMQNPRHLVRRRGQEARLRCSPMKGHSHVYWYRQLPEEGLKFMVYLQKENIIDESGMPKERFSAEFPKEGPSILRIQQVVRGDSAAYFCASSQRQQETQYFGPGTRLLVL.

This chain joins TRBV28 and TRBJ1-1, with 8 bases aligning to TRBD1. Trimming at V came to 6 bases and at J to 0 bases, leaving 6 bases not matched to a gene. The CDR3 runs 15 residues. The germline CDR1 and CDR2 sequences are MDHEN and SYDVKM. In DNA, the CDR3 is TGTGCCAGCAGGCTGGGACAGGCAGTGAACACTGAAGCTTTCTTT. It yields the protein CASRLGQAVNTEAFF.

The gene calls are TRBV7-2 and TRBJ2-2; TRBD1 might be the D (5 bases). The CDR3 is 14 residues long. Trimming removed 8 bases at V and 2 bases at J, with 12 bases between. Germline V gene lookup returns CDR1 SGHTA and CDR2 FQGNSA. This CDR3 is CASVSGINTGELFF. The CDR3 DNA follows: TGTGCCAGCGTGTCAGGGATAAACACCGGGGAGCTGTTTTTT.

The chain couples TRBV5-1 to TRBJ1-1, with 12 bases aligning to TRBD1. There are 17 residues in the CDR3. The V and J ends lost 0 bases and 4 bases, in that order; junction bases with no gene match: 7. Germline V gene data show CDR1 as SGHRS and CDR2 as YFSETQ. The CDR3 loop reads CASSLGGQGALATEAFF. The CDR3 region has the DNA TGCGCCAGCAGCTTGGGGGGACAGGGGGCGTTAGCCACTGAAGCTTTCTTT.

The CDR3 sequence: CASTRGAKNIQYF. The CDR3 coding sequence is TGTGCCAGCACCCGAGGAGCCAAAAACATTCAGTACTTC. The chain joins TRBV7-9 to TRBJ2-4; D is uncertain. V was cut by 7 bases and J by 0 bases, with 7 bases left in between. CDR1 SEHNR and CDR2 FQNEAQ come from the germline V gene (reference sequence). The length of the CDR3 is 13 residues.

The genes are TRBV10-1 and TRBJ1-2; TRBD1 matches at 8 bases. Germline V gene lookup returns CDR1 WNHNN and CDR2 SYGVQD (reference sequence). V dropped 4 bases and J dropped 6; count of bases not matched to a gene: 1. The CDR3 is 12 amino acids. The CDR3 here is CASSGDRHGYTF. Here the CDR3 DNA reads TGCGCCAGCAGTGGGGACAGGCATGGCTACACCTTC.

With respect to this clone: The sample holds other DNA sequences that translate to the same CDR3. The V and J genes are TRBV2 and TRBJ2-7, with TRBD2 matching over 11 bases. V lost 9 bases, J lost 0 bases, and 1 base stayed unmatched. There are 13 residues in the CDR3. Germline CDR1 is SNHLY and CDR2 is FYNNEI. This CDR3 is CARGTSGSYEQYF. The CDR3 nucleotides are TGTGCCAGGGGGACTAGCGGCTCCTACGAGCAGTACTTC.

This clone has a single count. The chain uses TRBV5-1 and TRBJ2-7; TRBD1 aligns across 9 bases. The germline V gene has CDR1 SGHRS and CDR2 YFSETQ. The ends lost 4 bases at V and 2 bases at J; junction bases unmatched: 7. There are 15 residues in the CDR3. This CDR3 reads CASSGPGQGPYEQYF. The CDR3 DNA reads TGCGCCAGCAGCGGACCGGGACAGGGACCCTACGAGCAGTACTTC.

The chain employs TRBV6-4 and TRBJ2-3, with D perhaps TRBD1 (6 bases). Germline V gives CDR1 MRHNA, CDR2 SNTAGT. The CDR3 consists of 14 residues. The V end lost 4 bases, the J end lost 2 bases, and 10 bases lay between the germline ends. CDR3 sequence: CASSGGGSTDTQYF. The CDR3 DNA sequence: TGTGCCAGCAGTGGAGGGGGTTCCACAGATACGCAGTATTTT.

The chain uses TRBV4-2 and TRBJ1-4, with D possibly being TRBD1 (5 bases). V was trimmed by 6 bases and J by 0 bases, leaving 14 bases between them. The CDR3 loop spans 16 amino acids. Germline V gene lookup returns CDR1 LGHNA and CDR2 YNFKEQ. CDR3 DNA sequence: TGTGCCAGCAGTTCTACGGGGGGGGCAACTAATGAAAAACTGTTTTTT. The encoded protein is CASSSTGGATNEKLFF.

The CDR3, as DNA: TGTGCCAGTAGTACACCCTATCAGGGTGAGCAGTTCTTC. Its protein product is CASSTPYQGEQFF. This rearrangement joins TRBV19 to TRBJ2-1, with D perhaps TRBD1 (5 bases). The germline V and J ends were trimmed by 4 bases and 9 bases, with 13 bases remaining between them. The CDR3 covers 13 residues. Germline CDR1 and CDR2: LNHDA and SQIVND (reference sequence).

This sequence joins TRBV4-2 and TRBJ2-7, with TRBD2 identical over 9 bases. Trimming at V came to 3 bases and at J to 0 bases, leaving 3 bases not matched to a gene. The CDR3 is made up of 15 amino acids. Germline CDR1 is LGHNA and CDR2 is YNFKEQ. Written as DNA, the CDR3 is TGTGCCAGCAGCCACTTTAGCGGGAGCTCCTACGAGCAGTACTTC. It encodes CASSHFSGSSYEQYF.

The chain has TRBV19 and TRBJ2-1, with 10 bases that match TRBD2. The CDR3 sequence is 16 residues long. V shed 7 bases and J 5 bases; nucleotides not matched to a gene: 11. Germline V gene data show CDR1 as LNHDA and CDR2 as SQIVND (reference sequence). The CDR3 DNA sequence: TGTGCCAGTATCCCTTCCGGACTAGCGGCCCACAATGAGCAGTTCTTC. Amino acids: CASIPSGLAAHNEQFF. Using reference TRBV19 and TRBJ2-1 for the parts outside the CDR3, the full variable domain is DGGITQSPKYLFRKEGQNVTLSCEQNLNHDAMYWYRQDPGQGLRLIYYSQIVNDFQKGDIAEGYSVSREKKESFPLTVTSAQKNPTAFYLCASIPSGLAAHNEQFFGPGTRLTVL.

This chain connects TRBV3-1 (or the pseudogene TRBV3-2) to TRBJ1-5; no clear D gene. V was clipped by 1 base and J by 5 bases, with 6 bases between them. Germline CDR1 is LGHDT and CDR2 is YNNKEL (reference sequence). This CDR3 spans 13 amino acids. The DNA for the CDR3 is TGTGCCAGCAGCCAAGCTGGGCATCAGCCCCAGCATTTT. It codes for CASSQAGHQPQHF.

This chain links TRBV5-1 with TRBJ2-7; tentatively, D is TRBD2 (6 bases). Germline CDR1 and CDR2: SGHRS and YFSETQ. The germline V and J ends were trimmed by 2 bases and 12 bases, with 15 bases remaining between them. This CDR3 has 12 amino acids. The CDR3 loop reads CASSFPSETRYF. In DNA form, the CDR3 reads TGCGCCAGCAGCTTCCCTAGCGAGACGCGGTACTTC.

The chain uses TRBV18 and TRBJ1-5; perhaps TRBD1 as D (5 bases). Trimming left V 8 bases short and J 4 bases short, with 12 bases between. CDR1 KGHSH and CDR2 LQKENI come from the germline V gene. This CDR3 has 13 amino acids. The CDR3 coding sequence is TGTGCCAGCACCGGGGGGGGTAATCAGCCCCAGCATTTT. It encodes CASTGGGNQPQHF.

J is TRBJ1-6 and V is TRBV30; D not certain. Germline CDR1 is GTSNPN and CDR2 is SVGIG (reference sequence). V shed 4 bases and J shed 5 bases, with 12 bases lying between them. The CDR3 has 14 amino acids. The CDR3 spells CAWTYGGNNSPLHF. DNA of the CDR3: TGTGCCTGGACATACGGAGGGAATAATTCACCCCTCCACTTT.

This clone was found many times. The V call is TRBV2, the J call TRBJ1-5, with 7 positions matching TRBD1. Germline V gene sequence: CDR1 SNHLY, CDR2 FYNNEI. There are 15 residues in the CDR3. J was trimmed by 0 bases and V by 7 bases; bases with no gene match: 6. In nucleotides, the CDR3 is TGTGCCAGCAACTTACAGGGGAATAGCAATCAGCCCCAGCATTTT. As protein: CASNLQGNSNQPQHF.

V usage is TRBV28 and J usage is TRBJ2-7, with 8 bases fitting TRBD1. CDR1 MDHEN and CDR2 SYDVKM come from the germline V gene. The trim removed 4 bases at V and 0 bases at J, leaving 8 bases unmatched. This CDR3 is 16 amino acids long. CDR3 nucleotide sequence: TGTGCCAGCAGTTCGGCCGGGACAGGTTTCTCCTACGAGCAGTACTTC. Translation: CASSSAGTGFSYEQYF.

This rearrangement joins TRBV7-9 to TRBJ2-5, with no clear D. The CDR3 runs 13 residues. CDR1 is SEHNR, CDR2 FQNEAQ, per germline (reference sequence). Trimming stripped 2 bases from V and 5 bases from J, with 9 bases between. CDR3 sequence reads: CASSLSLPETQYF. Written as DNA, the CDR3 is TGTGCCAGCAGCTTAAGCCTGCCGGAGACCCAGTACTTC.

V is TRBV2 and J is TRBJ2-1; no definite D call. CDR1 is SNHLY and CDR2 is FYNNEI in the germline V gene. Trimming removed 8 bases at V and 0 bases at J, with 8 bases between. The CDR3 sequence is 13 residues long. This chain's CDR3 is CASGQSSYNEQFF. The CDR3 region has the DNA TGTGCCAGCGGGCAGAGCTCCTACAATGAGCAGTTCTTC.

The CDR3 sequence: CASSEGGRVDQPQHF. DNA of the CDR3: TGTGCCAGCAGTGAGGGGGGGCGCGTCGATCAGCCCCAGCATTTT. V usage is TRBV6-1 and J usage is TRBJ1-5; TRBD1 might be the D (6 bases). This CDR3 has 15 residues. The germline V gene has CDR1 MNHNS and CDR2 SASEGT. Deletions cut 3 bases from V and 5 bases from J, with 14 bases between.

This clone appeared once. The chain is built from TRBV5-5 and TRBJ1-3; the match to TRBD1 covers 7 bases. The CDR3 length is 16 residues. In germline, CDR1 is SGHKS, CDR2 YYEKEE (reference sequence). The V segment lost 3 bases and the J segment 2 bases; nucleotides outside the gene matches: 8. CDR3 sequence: CASSSQTGSTGNTIYF. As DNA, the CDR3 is TGTGCCAGCAGCTCACAGACAGGGTCCACTGGAAACACCATATATTTT. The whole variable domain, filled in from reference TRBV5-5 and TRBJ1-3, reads DAGVTQSPTHLIKTRGQQVTLRCSPISGHKSVSWYQQVLGQGPQFIFQYYEKEERGRGNFPDRFSARQFPNYSSELNVNALLLGDSALYLCASSSQTGSTGNTIYFGEGSWLTVV.